This is a list of T cell receptor beta chains from one sample in a study of early T cells in non-severe SARS-CoV-2 infection. TCRdb called the 5' RACE reads again in MiXCR, with one record for every CDR3 protein. There are 60,000 or so distinct CDR3 sequences in the sample; approximately 10% occur only once, and around 21% lies in the top ten. Sequencing was carried out using whole blood. Receptors were obtained from an adult who was a healthcare worker with PCR-confirmed SARS-CoV-2 infection or an uninfected control (not recorded which). Both conserved end residues are part of each CDR3. D genes are given only for firm matches. Some rows mark clone size as missing; the rest say once, few, many or name a class of expanded clone.

J gene	clone size	V gene	CDR3 length	D gene	CDR3 DNA	CDR3 protein
TRBJ1-5	many	TRBV18	12	.	TGTGCCAGCTCACCATCCAATCAGCCCCAGCATTTT	CASSPSNQPQHF
TRBJ1-5	.	TRBV12-3/TRBV12-4	14	.	TGTGCCAGCAGTTTAGGACGGGGCAATCAGCCCCAGCATTTT	CASSLGRGNQPQHF
TRBJ1-1	few	TRBV10-3	16	.	TGTGCCATCAGTGACTCTGCTGGGACACCGAACACTGAAGCTTTCTTT	CAISDSAGTPNTEAFF
TRBJ1-5	many	TRBV12-3/TRBV12-4	14	.	TGTGCCAGCAGTTTTTGGGGGGAGAATCAGCCCCAGCATTTT	CASSFWGENQPQHF
TRBJ1-5	many	TRBV19	16	.	TGTGCCAGTAGCCCTAAAGACCAAATTAGCAATCAGCCCCAGCATTTT	CASSPKDQISNQPQHF
TRBJ1-1	.	TRBV20-1	13	TRBD1	TGCAGTGCTCCGGACAGGGCAGGGACTGAAGCTTTCTTT	CSAPDRAGTEAFF
TRBJ1-3	many	TRBV6-6	14	.	TGTGCCAGCAGTCCCGGGCGCTCTGGAAACACCATATATTTT	CASSPGRSGNTIYF
TRBJ2-3	.	TRBV29-1	14	TRBD2	TGCAGCGTTGAGACTAGCGGGGGGGCAGATACGCAGTATTTT	CSVETSGGADTQYF
TRBJ2-5	few	TRBV5-1	15	TRBD2	TGCGCCAGCAGCTTTACTAGCGGGGGGAAGGAGACCCAGTACTTC	CASSFTSGGKETQYF
TRBJ2-3	many	TRBV7-9	14	TRBD1	TGTGCCAGCAGCCCGAAACAGGGGGCAGATACGCAGTATTTT	CASSPKQGADTQYF
TRBJ2-5	many	TRBV19	17	.	TGTGCCAGTAGTCTCTGGACGGCGGAGAGACCTCGGCAGACCCAGTACTTC	CASSLWTAERPRQTQYF
TRBJ1-3	many	TRBV6-1	16	TRBD1	TGTGCCAGCAGCCTGACAGGGATTTCCTCTGGAAACACCATATATTTT	CASSLTGISSGNTIYF
TRBJ2-7	few	TRBV6-2/TRBV6-3	11	.	TGTGCCAGCAGTACCACCTACGAGCAGTACTTC	CASSTTYEQYF
TRBJ2-6	many	TRBV12-3/TRBV12-4	17	.	TGTGCCAGCAGTTTAGGAGTAGGGGTAACCGGGGCCAACGTCCTGACTTTC	CASSLGVGVTGANVLTF
TRBJ2-1	few	TRBV4-1	16	TRBD2	TGCGCCAGCAGCCAAGATCGGACTAGCGGTTACAATGAGCAGTTCTTC	CASSQDRTSGYNEQFF
TRBJ1-5	few	TRBV12-3/TRBV12-4	12	.	TGTGCCAGCAGTCCCCCGAGGGGGAGTCAGCATTTT	CASSPPRGSQHF
TRBJ1-1	.	TRBV11-3	15	.	TGTGCCAGCAGCCCCTCCACAGGGTCCGGTACTGAAGCTTTCTTT	CASSPSTGSGTEAFF
TRBJ2-1	many	TRBV5-1	14	.	TGCGCCAGCAGCTTGCAAGCATATGCCAATGAGCAGTTCTTC	CASSLQAYANEQFF
TRBJ1-6	.	TRBV4-1	20	.	TGCGCCAGCAGCCAAGAAGAAGGGCTAAAGGGAAGCTCCTATAATTCACCCCTCCACTTT	CASSQEEGLKGSSYNSPLHF
TRBJ1-6	.	TRBV5-8	14	.	TGTGCCAGCAGGGAGGGCTCCTATAATTCACCCCTCCACTTT	CASREGSYNSPLHF
TRBJ2-3	many	TRBV28	15	TRBD1	TGTGCCAGCAGTCCCCGGGACAGGCTAGCAGATACGCAGTATTTT	CASSPRDRLADTQYF
TRBJ1-4	many	TRBV19	13	TRBD1	TGTGCCAGTAGGAGGACAGGGGATGAAAAACTGTTTTTT	CASRRTGDEKLFF
TRBJ2-3	few	TRBV12-3/TRBV12-4	11	.	TGTGCCAGCAGTTTTGCAGATACGCAGTATTTT	CASSFADTQYF
TRBJ2-7	few	TRBV6-5	14	TRBD2	TGTGCCAGCAGTACCAGACTAGCGGGGGTAGAGCAGTACTTC	CASSTRLAGVEQYF
TRBJ2-2	many	TRBV12-3/TRBV12-4	15	.	TGTGCCAGCAGCTCCCCTGTAGCGAACACCGGGGAGCTGTTTTTT	CASSSPVANTGELFF
TRBJ2-1	many	TRBV7-8	19	TRBD2	TGTGCCAGCAGCTTCACTAGCGGGGGGTATAGGAGCTCCTACAATGAGCAGTTCTTC	CASSFTSGGYRSSYNEQFF
TRBJ2-7	few	TRBV30	13	.	TGTGCCTGGAGTAAAGGGTCGACCTACGAGCAGTACTTC	CAWSKGSTYEQYF
TRBJ1-1	.	TRBV12-3/TRBV12-4	12	TRBD1	TGTGCCAGCCGGGGACAGTACACTGAAGCTTTCTTT	CASRGQYTEAFF
TRBJ1-1	.	TRBV12-3/TRBV12-4	11	.	TGTGCCAGCGCTTATCGCCGTGAAGCTTTCTTT	CASAYRREAFF
TRBJ2-7	.	TRBV7-2	14	TRBD1	TGTGCCAGCAGCCGCGGACAGGGAGCCTACGAGCAGTACTTC	CASSRGQGAYEQYF
TRBJ2-5	.	TRBV4-2	15	.	TGTGCCAGCAGCCAAGATGCCCTCACGCGGGAGACCCAGTACTTC	CASSQDALTRETQYF
TRBJ1-2	many	TRBV10-3	14	.	TGTGCCATCAGTGACTTACAGGGTCTGGATGGCTACACCTTC	CAISDLQGLDGYTF
TRBJ2-5	few	TRBV20-1	18	TRBD2	TGCAGTGCTCGACCACCGGGACTAGCCGATCGGGTGTTGAAGACCCAGTACTTC	CSARPPGLADRVLKTQYF
TRBJ2-7	.	TRBV27	12	.	TGTGCCAGCGGGTACTCTCTCTACGAGCAGTACTTC	CASGYSLYEQYF
TRBJ2-3	many	TRBV5-1	17	TRBD2	TGCGCCAGCAGCTTCATGGCTAGCGGGGAAAGCACAGATACGCAGTATTTT	CASSFMASGESTDTQYF
TRBJ2-4	many	TRBV29-1	13	TRBD1	TGCAGTACAGACAGGGCCCCTAGAAACATTCAGTACTTC	CSTDRAPRNIQYF
TRBJ1-2	few	TRBV7-2	15	TRBD1	TGTGCCAGCAGCATCCGGGCAGGGGGCTTCCATGGCTACACCTTC	CASSIRAGGFHGYTF
TRBJ2-1	.	TRBV12-3/TRBV12-4	14	.	TGTGCCAGCACAGGTAGCTCCCCCTACAATGAGCAGTTCTTC	CASTGSSPYNEQFF
TRBJ1-5	many	TRBV13	12	.	TGTGCCAGCAGCTTAGGTCCTCAGCCCCAGCATTTT	CASSLGPQPQHF
TRBJ1-1	few	TRBV4-1	15	.	TGCGCCAGCAGCCAACTACATGGGGGGAACACTGAAGCTTTCTTT	CASSQLHGGNTEAFF
TRBJ1-4	.	TRBV7-9	15	.	TGTGCCAGCAGCTGGCGGGGAGCAACTAATGAAAAACTGTTTTTT	CASSWRGATNEKLFF
TRBJ1-1	many	TRBV9	16	TRBD1	TGTGCCAGCAGCGAACCCCGGACAGGACGAAACACTGAAGCTTTCTTT	CASSEPRTGRNTEAFF
TRBJ1-1	few	TRBV7-3	13	.	TGTGCCAGCAGCTTGGGCTGGGGCGCTGAAGCTTTCTTT	CASSLGWGAEAFF
TRBJ1-1	few	TRBV7-8	14	.	TGTGCCAGCAGCTTAGGAGGACAGATAACTGAAGCTTTCTTT	CASSLGGQITEAFF
TRBJ1-2	few	TRBV12-3/TRBV12-4	15	.	TGTGCCAGCAGCCCTAGGCGAGGGGGTACCTATGGCTACACCTTC	CASSPRRGGTYGYTF
TRBJ1-1	many	TRBV20-1	14	.	TGCAGTGCTAGAACTGGGGGACCGAACACTGAAGCTTTCTTT	CSARTGGPNTEAFF
TRBJ2-2	many	TRBV29-1	13	.	TGCAGCGTTGATCTTGGGGGGACCGGGGAGCTGTTTTTT	CSVDLGGTGELFF
TRBJ1-2	few	TRBV19	13	.	TGTGCCAGTATGCAGGACAGAACTTATGGCTACACCTTC	CASMQDRTYGYTF
TRBJ1-1	few	TRBV6-6	15	.	TGTGCCAGCAGTTATTCCTTGACAGGGAACACTGAAGCTTTCTTT	CASSYSLTGNTEAFF
TRBJ2-5	.	TRBV5-1	16	TRBD1	TGCGCCAGCAGCTCGACCGGGACAGGGGCGAGGGAGACCCAGTACTTC	CASSSTGTGARETQYF
TRBJ2-3	.	TRBV11-2	16	TRBD2	TGTGCCAGCAGTCCGGGACTAGCGGGGACCCGGGATACGCAGTATTTT	CASSPGLAGTRDTQYF
TRBJ1-1	many	TRBV30	15	.	TGTGCCTGGAGTGTGGGCGGGACTGTCATTGCTGAAGCTTTCTTT	CAWSVGGTVIAEAFF
TRBJ1-4	few	TRBV12-3/TRBV12-4	15	TRBD1	TGTGCCAGCAGTTTACAGGGGGTACCTAATGAAAAACTGTTTTTT	CASSLQGVPNEKLFF